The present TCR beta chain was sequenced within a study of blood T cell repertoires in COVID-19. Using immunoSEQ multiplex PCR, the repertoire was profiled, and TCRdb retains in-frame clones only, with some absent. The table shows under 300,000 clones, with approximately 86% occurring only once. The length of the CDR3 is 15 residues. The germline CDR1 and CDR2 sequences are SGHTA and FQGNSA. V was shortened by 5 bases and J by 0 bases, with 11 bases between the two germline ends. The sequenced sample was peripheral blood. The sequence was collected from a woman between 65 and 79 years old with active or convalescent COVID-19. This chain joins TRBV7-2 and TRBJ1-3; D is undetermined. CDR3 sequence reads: CASSQAAGSGNTIYF. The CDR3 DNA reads TGTGCCAGCAGCCAGGCCGCTGGCTCTGGAAACACCATATATTTT.